This T cell receptor beta chain was found in a study of T cell changes during pregnancy in multiple sclerosis. Germline V gene data show CDR1 as LGHNA and CDR2 as YNFKEQ. V was cut by 0 bases and J by 6 bases, with 11 bases left in between. CDR3 length: 15 amino acids. The method was immunoSEQ multiplex PCR; TCRdb's version includes in-frame clones alone and lacks a portion of them. The data hold 40,000 to 55,000 clones, with around 90% observed a single time. The chain is built from TRBV4-2 and TRBJ2-2; unclear D gene. This clonotype originated in a female donor with multiple sclerosis, enrolled in a pregnancy study. This material consisted of CD8+ T cells from peripheral blood mononuclear cells, taken after pregnancy. The CDR3 protein is CASSQDLVRPGELFF. CDR3 DNA: TGTGCCAGCAGCCAAGATCTAGTCCGTCCCGGGGAGCTGTTTTTT.